The 14 T cell receptor beta chains listed next were all sequenced from one sample in a study of OX40 agonist ivuxolimab in advanced cancers. TCRdb's table, derived via immunoSEQ multiplex PCR, lists solely in-frame clones and lacks some. The sample contains tens of thousands of clones, around nine tenths of which appear only once. This specimen was CD4+ or CD8+ T cells sorted from blood, taken in a trial of the OX40 agonist ivuxolimab. Receptors were obtained from an adult with an advanced solid tumor such as melanoma, head and neck, liver or kidney cancer.

This chain connects TRBV19 to TRBJ2-7; D remains ambiguous. The CDR3 spans 14 residues. Between the trimmed V and J ends, which lost 3 bases and 2 bases, there was a span of 11 bases. The V gene's germline CDR1 is LNHDA and CDR2 SQIVND (reference sequence). The CDR3 loop is CASSMSPAAYEQYF. CDR3 sequence (DNA): TGTGCCAGTAGTATGAGTCCGGCGGCCTACGAGCAGTACTTC.

A note on this clone: Germline and junction disagree at one end, which may indicate a read error. Distinct nucleotide sequences in the sample also encode this CDR3. J is TRBJ2-7 and V is TRBV18, with D uncertain. Germline assignment: CDR1 KGHSH and CDR2 LQKENI. The CDR3 contains 13 residues. The CDR3: CASSPGSPYEQYF. CDR3 nucleotides: TGTGCCAGCTCACCGGGGTCCCCCTACGAGCAATACTTC. Full variable domain (missing parts from reference TRBV18 and TRBJ2-7): NAGVMQNPRHLVRRRGQEARLRCSPMKGHSHVYWYRQLPEEGLKFMVYLQKENIIDESGMPKERFSAEFPKEGPSILRIQQVVRGDSAAYFCASSPGSPYEQYFGPGTRLTVT.

This clone was counted only a few times. The V and J genes are TRBV10-3 and TRBJ1-1; D call uncertain. V gave up 8 bases and J gave up 5 bases, with 9 bases separating them. CDR1 is ENHRY, CDR2 SYGVKD, per germline. The CDR3 runs 11 residues. The CDR3 DNA reads as TGTGCCATCTCCCCGGGAACTGAAGCTTTCTTT. It codes for CAISPGTEAFF.

The CDR3 nucleotides are TGTGCCAGCAGCGTAGGTCCGGGGGGGCCGGGAGATACGCAGTATTTT. Its translation: CASSVGPGGPGDTQYF. The chain couples TRBV9 to TRBJ2-3, with 8 bases lining up with TRBD2. The CDR3 runs 16 residues. The germline CDR1 and CDR2 sequences are SGDLS and YYNGEE. V lost 0 bases and J lost 5; bases outside the gene matches: 8.

The chain is built from TRBV25-1 and TRBJ1-3; tentatively, D is TRBD1 (6 bases). This CDR3 has 12 residues. CDR1 MGHDK and CDR2 SYGVNS come from the germline V gene. V shed 6 bases and J shed 12 bases, with 15 bases lying between them. The CDR3 coding sequence is TGTGCCAGCAGCAGGGGCAGGGCCTACATATATTTT. It codes for CASSRGRAYIYF.

The chain couples TRBV13 to TRBJ2-1, with TRBD2 identical over 12 bases. This CDR3 contains 17 residues. Germline V gene lookup returns CDR1 PRHDT and CDR2 FYEKMQ (reference sequence). The J segment lost 8 bases and the V segment lost 0 bases, leaving 8 bases of the junction unmatched. The DNA of the CDR3 is TGTGCCAGCAGCTTAGGCCTAGCGGGGGGGCCTAGGGATGAGCAGTTCTTC. Amino acids: CASSLGLAGGPRDEQFF.

This chain connects TRBV5-1 to TRBJ2-7, with 8 bases aligning to TRBD2. This CDR3 spans 15 amino acids. The V gene's germline CDR1 is SGHRS and CDR2 YFSETQ. Losses at the gene ends were 2 bases for V and 6 bases for J; bases not matched to a gene: 10. The CDR3 reads CASSLAPTSAPEQYF. CDR3 coding DNA: TGCGCCAGCAGCTTAGCTCCGACTAGCGCGCCCGAGCAGTACTTC.

This clone was recorded only once. V is TRBV6-5 and J is TRBJ1-2; 9 bases are shared with TRBD1. Germline lookup yields CDR1 MNHEY and CDR2 SVGAGI. J lost 5 bases, V lost 2 bases, and 6 bases had no gene match. This CDR3 contains 15 residues. CDR3 protein: CASSYGGTGIYGYTF. For the CDR3, the DNA is TGTGCCAGCAGTTACGGGGGGACAGGGATTTATGGCTACACCTTC.

This clone was observed a single time. CDR3 nucleotides: TGTGCCAGCAGCTACAGGGAGCAAGAGACCCAGTACTTC. This gives the protein CASSYREQETQYF. The J gene is TRBJ2-5, the V gene TRBV28, with D maybe TRBD1 (6 bases). The CDR3 is made up of 13 amino acids. Germline assignment: CDR1 MDHEN and CDR2 SYDVKM. Trimming stripped 6 bases from V and 2 bases from J, with 10 bases between.

V gene TRBV27 combines with J gene TRBJ2-2; unclear D gene. The CDR3 sequence is 12 residues long. Trimming pared 3 bases from V and 4 bases from J, leaving 3 bases between. The V gene's germline CDR1 is MNHEY and CDR2 SMNVEV (reference sequence). CDR3 amino acids: CASSFLTGELFF. CDR3 sequence (DNA): TGTGCCAGCAGTTTTCTCACCGGGGAGCTGTTTTTT.

This chain connects TRBV28 to TRBJ1-6, with D hard to call. V was cut by 3 bases and J by 6 bases, with 9 bases left in between. This CDR3 region has 14 residues. Germline V gene lookup returns CDR1 MDHEN and CDR2 SYDVKM. CDR3 region: CASSFVQSNSPLHF. In DNA, the CDR3 is TGTGCCAGCAGTTTTGTCCAGAGTAATTCACCCCTCCACTTT.

V is TRBV30 and J is TRBJ1-5; tentative D call: TRBD1 (5 bases). V was cut by 1 base and J by 2 bases, with 9 bases left in between. CDR3 length equals 14 residues. The germline V gene encodes CDR1 GTSNPN and CDR2 SVGIG (reference sequence). The DNA of the CDR3 is TGTGCCTGGAGTGGCGGGGCGGGCAATCAGCCCCAGCATTTT. Its protein product is CAWSGGAGNQPQHF.

The rearrangement links TRBV28 to TRBJ2-7, with TRBD1 identical over 10 bases. Germline CDR1 is MDHEN and CDR2 is SYDVKM. V trimming: 4 bases; J trimming: 3 bases; junction bases outside the gene matches: 3. The CDR3 has 14 residues. The CDR3 here is CASSYRDRGYEQYF. Here the CDR3 DNA reads TGTGCCAGCAGTTACCGGGACAGGGGCTACGAGCAGTACTTC.

This clone was counted a few times. The V call is TRBV4-1, the J call TRBJ2-2; no firm D call. Germline values: CDR1 MGHRA, CDR2 YSYEKL. There are 12 residues in the CDR3. Trimming removed 4 bases from V and 7 bases from J, with 7 bases in between. CDR3 nucleotide sequence: TGCGCCAGCAGCCCCGAATACGGGGAGCTGTTTTTT. Protein: CASSPEYGELFF.